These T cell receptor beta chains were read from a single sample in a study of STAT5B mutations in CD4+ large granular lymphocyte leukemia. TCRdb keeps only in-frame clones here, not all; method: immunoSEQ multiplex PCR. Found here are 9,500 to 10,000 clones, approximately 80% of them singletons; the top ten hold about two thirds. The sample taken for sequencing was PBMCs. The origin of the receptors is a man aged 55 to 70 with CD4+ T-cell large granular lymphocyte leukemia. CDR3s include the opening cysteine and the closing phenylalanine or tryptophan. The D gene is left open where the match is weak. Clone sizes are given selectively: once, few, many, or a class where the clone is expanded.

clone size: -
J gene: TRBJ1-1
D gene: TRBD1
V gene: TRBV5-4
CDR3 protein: CASALTGKTEAFF
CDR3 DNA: TGTGCCAGCGCGTTGACAGGGAAGACTGAAGCTTTCTTT

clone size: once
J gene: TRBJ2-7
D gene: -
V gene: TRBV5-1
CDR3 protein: CASSDLTSSRYEQYF
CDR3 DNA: TGCGCCAGCAGCGACCTAACTAGTAGTAGGTACGAGCAGTACTTC

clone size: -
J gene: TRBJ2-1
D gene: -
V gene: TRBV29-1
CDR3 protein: CSVEGGIYNEQFF
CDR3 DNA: TGCAGCGTTGAGGGGGGAATCTACAATGAGCAGTTCTTC

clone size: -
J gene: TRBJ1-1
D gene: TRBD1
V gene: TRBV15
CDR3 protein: CATSSLRGRRTEAFF
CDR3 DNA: TGTGCCACCAGCAGCCTCAGGGGGCGGAGGACTGAAGCTTTCTTT

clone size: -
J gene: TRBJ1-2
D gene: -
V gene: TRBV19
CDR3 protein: CASSISRREGYGYTF
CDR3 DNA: TGTGCCAGTAGTATATCCCGCAGGGAAGGGTATGGCTACACCTTC

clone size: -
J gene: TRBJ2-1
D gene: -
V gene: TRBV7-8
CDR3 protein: CASVLGRLNEQFF
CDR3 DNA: TGTGCCAGCGTTCTCGGGCGCCTCAATGAGCAGTTCTTC

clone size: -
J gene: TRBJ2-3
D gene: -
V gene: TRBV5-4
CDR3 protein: CASSLTGAADTQYF
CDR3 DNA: TGTGCCAGCAGCTTAACAGGTGCCGCAGATACGCAGTATTTT

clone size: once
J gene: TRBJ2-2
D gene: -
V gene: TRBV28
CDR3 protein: CASSAGQINTGELFF
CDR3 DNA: TGTGCCAGCAGTGCGGGACAGATAAACACCGGGGAGCTGTTTTTT

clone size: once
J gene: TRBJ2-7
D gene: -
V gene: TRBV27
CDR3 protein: CASSLNPGRNEQYF
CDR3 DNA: TGTGCCAGCAGCCTCAACCCGGGCAGGAACGAGCAGTACTTC

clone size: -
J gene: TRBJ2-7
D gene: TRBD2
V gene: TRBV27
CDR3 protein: CASSLSLAGGTSGEQYF
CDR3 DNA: TGTGCCAGCAGTTTATCTCTAGCGGGAGGAACGTCGGGCGAGCAGTACTTC

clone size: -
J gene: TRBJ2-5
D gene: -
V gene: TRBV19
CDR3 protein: CASSPQGLAASQETQYF
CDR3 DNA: TGTGCCAGTAGTCCCCAGGGGCTAGCGGCTTCTCAAGAGACCCAGTACTTC

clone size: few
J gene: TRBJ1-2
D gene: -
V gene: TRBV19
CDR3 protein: CASSSPAVASNYGYTF
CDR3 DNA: TGTGCCAGTAGTTCCCCTGCTGTAGCCTCTAACTATGGCTACACCTTC